This TCR beta chain was observed in a study of T cells in Graves' hyperthyroidism and ophthalmopathy. The overall study: Staff took peripheral blood when the initial diagnosis was made, before any treatment began. Study results and caveats: Ophthalmopathy cases were set apart from stable hyperthyroidism by a 13 V-J model.

TCR beta CDR3 regions were amplified from RNA. TCR CDR3 underwent first-round RT-PCR with the HTBI primer set. MiXCR, run by TCRdb on the multiplex PCR reads, gives a single entry per CDR3 protein. The repertoire holds about 680,000 distinct CDR3 sequences, with roughly a third as singletons. Graves' hyperthyroidism qualified as stable when ophthalmopathy did not progress within 18 months. Extraction of PBMCs used 9 to 10 ml of fresh peripheral blood. This clonotype has only a few counts. The antigen remains unidentified. Sequenced sample: blood. This TCR derives from a middle-aged woman with Graves' hyperthyroidism.

CDR3 sequence: CASTGVVDTEAFF. DNA of the CDR3: TGTGCCAGCACAGGAGTTGTCGACACTGAAGCTTTCTTT. The chain is built from TRBV6-5 and TRBJ1-1; D remains ambiguous. V lost 7 bases and J lost 3, with 12 bases in between. Per germline, CDR1 MNHEY and CDR2 SVGAGI. There are 13 residues in the CDR3.